The 17 T cell receptor beta chains below were found in one sample sequenced in a study of shared clonotypes between healthy human individuals. Sequenced by immunoSEQ multiplex PCR; TCRdb stores in-frame clones only, minus some. The sample includes a few million clones, approximately 94% of them seen just once. The specimen was naive CD4+ T cells sorted from blood. Subset described: CD45RA+ positively selected. The receptors stem from a man between 18 and 29 years old in good health.

The gene calls are TRBV5-4 and TRBJ2-3, with D possibly being TRBD2 (5 bases). CDR3 length: 15 amino acids. Germline V lookup: CDR1 SGHNT, CDR2 YYREEE (reference sequence). Trimming took 4 bases from V and 6 from J, leaving 18 bases between them. The CDR3: CASSPDLVLSDTQYF. The DNA for the CDR3 is TGTGCCAGCAGCCCGGACTTAGTCTTGTCGGATACGCAGTATTTT.

The chain is built from TRBV7-2 and TRBJ2-2; TRBD2 matches 7 bases. Germline values: CDR1 SGHTA, CDR2 FQGNSA. CDR3 length equals 16 residues. V dropped 3 bases and J dropped 0; count of bases not matched to a gene: 4. The CDR3 sequence is CASSLSGNSNTGELFF. In nucleotides, the CDR3 is TGTGCCAGCAGCTTGAGCGGGAACTCGAACACCGGGGAGCTGTTTTTT. Looking up the rest from reference TRBV7-2 and TRBJ2-2 gives the full variable domain: GAGVSQSPSNKVTEKGKDVELRCDPISGHTALYWYRQSLGQGLEFLIYFQGNSAPDKSGLPSDRFSAERTGGSVSTLTIQRTQQEDSAVYLCASSLSGNSNTGELFFGEGSRLTVL.

CDR3 in amino acids: CASSLGVGQGGGYTF. The DNA for the CDR3 is TGCGCCAGCAGCTTGGGTGTAGGACAGGGAGGTGGCTACACCTTC. This chain links TRBV5-1 with TRBJ1-2; 8 nucleotides agree with TRBD1. Trimming took 0 bases from V and 7 from J; bases not matched to a gene: 8. CDR3 length: 15 residues. Looked up from germline, CDR1 is SGHRS and CDR2 is YFSETQ.

J is TRBJ2-7 and V is TRBV30; the D is unclear. V was shortened by 0 bases and J by 0 bases, with 6 bases between the two germline ends. There are 13 residues in the CDR3. CDR1 GTSNPN and CDR2 SVGIG come from the germline V gene (reference sequence). This CDR3 is CAWSVTVSYEQYF. The CDR3 coding sequence is TGTGCCTGGAGTGTCACGGTCTCCTACGAGCAGTACTTC.

The chain links TRBV4-3 to TRBJ1-2; perhaps TRBD1 as D (5 bases). The germline V and J ends were trimmed by 0 bases and 3 bases, with 14 bases remaining between them. This CDR3 has 16 residues. Germline-derived CDR1 and CDR2 are LGHNA and YSLEER. CDR3: CASSQDFSTAYYGYTF. CDR3 nucleotide sequence: TGCGCCAGCAGCCAAGATTTTTCGACAGCTTACTATGGCTACACCTTC.

The chain links TRBV6-5 to TRBJ1-1, with 7 bases matching TRBD1. The length of the CDR3 is 14 residues. Looked up from germline, CDR1 is MNHEY and CDR2 is SVGAGI. The junction had 4 bases not matched to a gene; V was cut back by 2 bases and J by 4 bases. The CDR3: CASSYRGPSTEAFF. The CDR3 DNA reads as TGTGCCAGCAGTTACAGGGGGCCGAGCACTGAAGCTTTCTTT.

The V call is TRBV5-6, the J call TRBJ2-3; D may match TRBD1 or TRBD2 (5 bases each). The CDR3 has 16 residues. CDR1 and CDR2 from the germline V gene are SGHDT and YYEEEE. V lost 0 bases and J lost 0, with 11 bases in between. The CDR3 loop reads CASSLGAGASTDTQYF. Here the CDR3 DNA reads TGTGCCAGCAGCTTGGGGGCCGGGGCTAGCACAGATACGCAGTATTTT.

This chain uses TRBV7-2 with TRBJ1-5, with D uncertain. The V end lost 1 base, the J end lost 7 bases, and 8 bases lay between the germline ends. CDR1 and CDR2 (germline): SGHTA, FQGNSA. This CDR3 contains 13 residues. For the CDR3, the DNA is TGTGCCAGCAGCTTAGGGGTGTGGCAGCCCCAGCATTTT. This translates into CASSLGVWQPQHF.

J is TRBJ1-4 and V is TRBV5-1, with a weak D call TRBD1 (6 bases). CDR3 length: 15 residues. V was shortened by 4 bases and J by 7 bases, with 17 bases between the two germline ends. Looked up from germline, CDR1 is SGHRS and CDR2 is YFSETQ. CDR3 in DNA: TGCGCCAGCAGCGCGCCCGGGGGCGCGGGTGAAAAACTGTTTTTT. Amino acid sequence: CASSAPGGAGEKLFF.

V and J are TRBV19 and TRBJ1-1, with 9 positions matching TRBD1. The CDR3 is made up of 14 amino acids. The junction had 3 bases not matched to a gene; V was cut back by 6 bases and J by 1 base. Germline assignment: CDR1 LNHDA and CDR2 SQIVND (reference sequence). The CDR3 sequence is CASSKQGANTEAFF. DNA of the CDR3: TGTGCCAGTAGCAAACAGGGGGCGAACACTGAAGCTTTCTTT. The complete variable domain, with remaining parts taken from reference TRBV19 and TRBJ1-1, reads DGGITQSPKYLFRKEGQNVTLSCEQNLNHDAMYWYRQDPGQGLRLIYYSQIVNDFQKGDIAEGYSVSREKKESFPLTVTSAQKNPTAFYLCASSKQGANTEAFFGQGTRLTVV.

The rearrangement joins TRBV18 to TRBJ2-2; D gene uncertain. The CDR3 length is 15 residues. Per the germline V gene, CDR1 is KGHSH and CDR2 is LQKENI. V lost 1 base to trimming and J lost 4 bases, with 10 bases between them. The CDR3 loop is CASSPRQQRTGELFF. CDR3 sequence (DNA): TGTGCCAGCTCACCACGCCAGCAGCGCACCGGGGAGCTGTTTTTT.

This chain's CDR3 is CASTPGTGDEQYF. The CDR3 DNA reads TGTGCCAGCACTCCAGGGACAGGGGACGAGCAGTACTTC. The chain uses TRBV6-5 and TRBJ2-7, with 10 bases aligning to TRBD1. There are 13 residues in the CDR3. V dropped 7 bases and J dropped 5; count of bases not matched to a gene: 5. CDR1 is MNHEY and CDR2 is SVGAGI in the germline V gene.

This clone was recorded only once. As DNA, the CDR3 is TGTGCCTGGAGTGTACGGACTACTCTGGAGGGTTTCTTT. It translates to CAWSVRTTLEGFF. The chain carries TRBV30 and TRBJ1-1; the D is unclear. There are 13 residues in the CDR3. Trimming took 0 bases from V and 13 from J, leaving 18 bases between them. CDR1 and CDR2 from the germline V gene are GTSNPN and SVGIG (reference sequence). Filled out from reference TRBV30 and TRBJ1-1, the complete variable domain reads SQTIHQWPATLVQPVGSPLSLECTVEGTSNPNLYWYRQAAGRGLQLLFYSVGIGQISSEVPQNLSASRPQDRQFILSSKKLLLSDSGFYLCAWSVRTTLEGFFGQGTRLTVV.

This chain uses TRBV11-3 with TRBJ2-1; 7 nucleotides align to TRBD1. The CDR3 loop spans 15 amino acids. V shed 5 bases and J 2 bases; nucleotides not matched to a gene: 6. Germline values: CDR1 SGHNT, CDR2 YENEEA. Written as DNA, the CDR3 is TGTGCCAGCAGCCGACAGGGTATGGCCTACAATGAGCAGTTCTTC. Translating gives CASSRQGMAYNEQFF.

The genes are TRBV7-8 and TRBJ2-7; no definite D call. Germline CDR1 SGHVS, CDR2 FQNEAQ. Trimming cost V 2 bases and J 3 bases, with 8 bases left between them. The CDR3 is 13 amino acids. The CDR3 bases are TGTGCCAGCAGCTTAAATAGGTTCTACGAGCAGTACTTC. It translates to CASSLNRFYEQYF.

Of note for this clone: This CDR3 is also generated by other DNA sequences in the sample. The chain combines TRBV7-2 with TRBJ2-1, with D possibly TRBD2 on 6 matching bases. From germline, CDR1 is SGHTA and CDR2 FQGNSA. V lost 3 bases and J 5 bases, leaving 8 bases between the germline ends. The CDR3 is 13 residues long. CDR3 in amino acids: CASSLGLDNEQFF. The CDR3 DNA reads TGTGCCAGCAGCTTGGGACTCGACAATGAGCAGTTCTTC.

The chain combines TRBV18 with TRBJ2-1; TRBD1 agrees at 7 bases. The germline gives CDR1 KGHSH, CDR2 LQKENI. The CDR3 has 13 amino acids. V shed 2 bases, J shed 9 bases, and the junction held 4 bases outside the gene matches. CDR3 amino acids: CASSPLGGVEQFF. CDR3 sequence (DNA): TGTGCCAGCTCACCATTAGGGGGCGTTGAGCAGTTCTTC.